The next 7 T cell receptor beta chains were all read from a single sample in a study of blood T cell repertoires in COVID-19. Method: immunoSEQ multiplex PCR; TCRdb's copy keeps in-frame clones and lacks some. The sample has fewer than 150,000 clones; roughly 80% are singletons. The specimen sequenced was peripheral blood. The origin of the receptors is a man between 65 and 85 years old with acute or convalescent COVID-19.

The chain joins TRBV21-1 to TRBJ2-1; the listed D gene, TRBD2, was not tested against the DNA. TRBV21-1 is described as a pseudogene. This CDR3 has 18 residues. Here the CDR3 DNA reads TGTGCCAGCAGCAAAAATCAAACTAGCGGGGGGCTATACAATGAGCAGTTCTTC. The encoded protein is CASSKNQTSGGLYNEQFF.

The chain has TRBV10-3 and TRBJ2-3; 9 positions agree with TRBD1. V lost 11 bases and J lost 3; bases outside the gene matches: 6. CDR3 length: 13 residues. The germline V gene encodes CDR1 ENHRY and CDR2 SYGVKD. CDR3 DNA: TGTGCCGTACAGGGGGCGTCGACAGATACGCAGTATTTT. Residues: CAVQGASTDTQYF.

The chain joins TRBV11-3 to TRBJ1-1, with a weak D call TRBD1 (6 bases). CDR3 length: 14 residues. CDR1 SGHNT and CDR2 YENEEA come from the germline V gene. The V and J ends lost 0 bases and 3 bases respectively, with 8 bases between them. CDR3 in amino acids: CASSLEGADTEAFF. The CDR3 DNA follows: TGTGCCAGCAGCTTAGAGGGGGCGGACACTGAAGCTTTCTTT. Filled out from reference TRBV11-3 and TRBJ1-1, the complete variable domain reads EAGVVQSPRYKIIEKKQPVAFWCNPISGHNTLYWYLQNLGQGPELLIRYENEEAVDDSQLPKDRFSAERLKGVDSTLKIQPAELGDSAVYLCASSLEGADTEAFFGQGTRLTVV.

The chain couples TRBV10-2 to TRBJ2-1; TRBD2 aligns across 9 bases. Germline CDR1 WSHSY, CDR2 SAAADI. The CDR3 extends over 15 amino acids. V lost 4 bases, J lost 8 bases, and 9 bases stayed unmatched. This CDR3 reads CASSVLAGRFDEQFF. The CDR3 region has the DNA TGCGCCAGCAGTGTGCTAGCGGGAAGGTTCGATGAGCAGTTCTTC.

The chain recombines TRBV19 with TRBJ2-7, with D uncertain. The V end lost 5 bases, the J end lost 3 bases, and 14 bases lay between the germline ends. Germline loops: CDR1 LNHDA, CDR2 SQIVND (reference sequence). The CDR3 totals 14 residues. For the CDR3, the DNA is TGTGCCAGTAGTCCTTCTAACGTCTACTACGAGCAGTACTTC. Its translation is CASSPSNVYYEQYF.

This sequence joins TRBV2 and TRBJ1-4, with D perhaps TRBD1 (5 bases). The CDR3 runs 15 residues. Germline-derived CDR1 and CDR2 are SNHLY and FYNNEI. The V and J ends lost 4 bases and 1 base respectively, with 10 bases between them. The DNA of the CDR3 is TGTGCCAGCAGTGGCCTGGGGGGAACTAATGAAAAACTGTTTTTT. Protein product: CASSGLGGTNEKLFF.

V gene TRBV3-1 (or the pseudogene TRBV3-2) combines with J gene TRBJ2-2; possible D gene TRBD1, 6 bases. CDR1 LGHDT and CDR2 YNNKEL come from the germline V gene (reference sequence). There are 16 residues in the CDR3. V was clipped by 4 bases and J by 7 bases, with 19 bases between them. CDR3 sequence: CASSPLQGASYGELFF. CDR3 DNA sequence: TGTGCCAGCAGCCCCTTACAGGGCGCGAGTTACGGGGAGCTGTTTTTT.